These 9 T cell receptor beta chains were all obtained from the same sample, sequenced in a study of tumor-infiltrating lymphocytes in primary liver carcinoma. With 500 ng total RNA as template and a constant-region primer, TCR beta cDNA was made. What produced the TCR beta libraries was three nested multiplex PCR rounds using slightly modified ARM-PCR. Each of the first two PCR rounds ran roughly 9 cycles with TRBV1-TRBV30 forward and C-beta reverse primers. TCRdb ran MiXCR on the multiplex PCR reads and lists one entry per CDR3 protein. The profile shows about 92,000 distinct CDR3 sequences, around 70% of them singletons. The tissue used was unsorted bulk material of about 19-34 mg. RNA and DNA were co-extracted from it with the AllPrep DNA/RNA mini kit. What was sequenced was tumor-adjacent normal liver tissue. All receptors derive from a man aged 40-50 years with primary liver carcinoma and hepatitis B virus infection.

In this sample, this clonotype turned up many times. The chain employs TRBV6-1 and TRBJ2-7; TRBD1 is a possible D gene (6 bases). The V end was cut by 6 bases, the J end by 6 bases, with 21 bases between. The CDR3 spans 15 residues. The germline gives CDR1 MNHNS, CDR2 SASEGT. The CDR3 sequence: CASSDSTGTASEQYF. The CDR3 DNA sequence: TGTGCCAGCAGCGATAGTACAGGGACCGCTTCCGAGCAGTACTTC.

This clonotype was observed many times. The rearrangement links TRBV6-2 or TRBV6-3 to TRBJ1-1; perhaps TRBD1 as D (5 bases). Trimming left V 4 bases short and J 7 bases short, with 10 bases between. The germline V gene encodes CDR1 MNHEY and CDR2 SVGEGT. The CDR3 contains 12 residues. CDR3 nucleotide sequence: TGTGCCAGCAGTTTGGGACCGAATGAAGCTTTCTTT. Protein: CASSLGPNEAFF.

The chain links TRBV6-1 to TRBJ1-5, with 9 bases that match TRBD1. Per the germline V gene, CDR1 is MNHNS and CDR2 is SASEGT. There are 16 residues in the CDR3. The V gene end was trimmed by 10 bases and the J gene end by 7 bases; junction bases not matched to a gene: 17. CDR3 DNA: TGTGCCAACGGGATATCGACCGGGACAGGGAAACAGCCCCAGCATTTT. Its protein is CANGISTGTGKQPQHF.

This clonotype was recorded at least ten times. This chain connects TRBV7-9 to TRBJ2-5; D is possibly TRBD1 or TRBD2 (6 bases each). The CDR3 length is 13 residues. The V end lost 5 bases, the J end lost 4 bases, and 11 bases lay between the germline ends. Germline assignment: CDR1 SEHNR and CDR2 FQNEAQ (reference sequence). The CDR3 coding sequence is TGTGCCAGCAGCCCACGGGGGCCAGAGACCCAGTACTTC. This sequence encodes CASSPRGPETQYF.

A word on this clonotype: Since a much larger clone is just one base distant, this may be a read error. V and J are TRBV4-1 and TRBJ2-7; 8 nucleotides match TRBD1. From germline, CDR1 is MGHRA and CDR2 YSYEKL. The CDR3 is made up of 17 amino acids. The CDR3 DNA follows: TGCGCCAGCAGTCCCAAGAGTCTAGGACAGGGTTCCTGCGAGCAGTACTTC. It specifies CASSPKSLGQGSCEQYF.

Turning to this clonotype: A much larger clone lies a single base off, so this may be a read error. This chain connects TRBV5-8 to TRBJ1-5; TRBD1 might be the D (5 bases). The CDR3 spans 16 residues. Germline-derived CDR1 and CDR2 are SGHTS and YDEGEE. The CDR3 sequence is CASNLKGISPNQPQHF. CDR3 in DNA: TGTGCCAGCAACTTGAAGGGGATCAGCCCCAATCAGCCCCAGCATTTT.

To note about this clonotype: A much larger clone is a single base away; this may be a read error. The V and J genes are TRBV5-6 and TRBJ2-1, with 12 bases aligning to TRBD1. Germline lookup yields CDR1 SGHDT and CDR2 YYEEEE. The CDR3 runs 15 residues. This chain's CDR3 is CVSSPGTGGIDEQFF. Written as DNA, the CDR3 is TGTGTCAGCAGCCCCGGGACAGGGGGCATCGATGAGCAGTTCTTC.

As for this clonotype: It may be a read error: a sequence one base away is much more abundant. The rearrangement links TRBV28 to TRBJ1-1, with a weak D call TRBD1 (5 bases). Per germline, CDR1 MDHEN and CDR2 SYDVKM. The CDR3 covers 12 residues. CDR3 sequence (DNA): TGTGCCAGCAGCCGTACTGGGACTGAAGCTTCCTTT. The encoded protein is CASSRTGTEASF.

A word on this clonotype: A much larger clone is a single base away; this may be a read error. The chain couples TRBV10-3 to TRBJ2-3; D is unresolved. The CDR3 sequence is 14 residues long. Germline loops: CDR1 ENHRY, CDR2 SYGVKD. Between the trimmed V and J ends, which lost 1 base and 1 base, there was a span of 6 bases. The CDR3 protein is CAISELYGTDTQYF. In nucleotides, the CDR3 is TGTGCCATCAGTGAGTTGTACGGCACAGATACGCAGTATTTT.